This T cell receptor beta chain was retrieved from a study of molecular identifiers for immune sequencing clone quantification. Findings and caveats of the study: Clones carrying above 20 RNA copies accounted for over 99% of effector molecules, under 1% in naive cells.

TCRdb used MiXCR to reprocess the PCR reads, holding one entry per CDR3 protein. The repertoire holds 97,000 or so distinct CDR3 sequences, with less than 25% as singletons. This clonotype was observed a handful of times. Antigen: not known. CDR1 and CDR2 (germline): MDHEN, SYDVKM. The V and J ends lost 6 bases and 4 bases respectively, with 13 bases between them. The CDR3 totals 14 residues. The J gene is TRBJ2-1, the V gene TRBV28; D unclear. Material: naive CD8+ T cells from blood, with Jurkat cell RNA spiked in. Subset meaning: FACS-sorted CD8+CD4-CCR7+CD45RA+ naive T cells. The sequence was obtained from a human donor in good health. Some libraries in this study had Jurkat cell RNA spiked in. This CDR3 is CASSQPGQYNEQFF. The CDR3 DNA reads as TGTGCCAGCAGCCAACCGGGTCAATACAATGAGCAGTTCTTC.